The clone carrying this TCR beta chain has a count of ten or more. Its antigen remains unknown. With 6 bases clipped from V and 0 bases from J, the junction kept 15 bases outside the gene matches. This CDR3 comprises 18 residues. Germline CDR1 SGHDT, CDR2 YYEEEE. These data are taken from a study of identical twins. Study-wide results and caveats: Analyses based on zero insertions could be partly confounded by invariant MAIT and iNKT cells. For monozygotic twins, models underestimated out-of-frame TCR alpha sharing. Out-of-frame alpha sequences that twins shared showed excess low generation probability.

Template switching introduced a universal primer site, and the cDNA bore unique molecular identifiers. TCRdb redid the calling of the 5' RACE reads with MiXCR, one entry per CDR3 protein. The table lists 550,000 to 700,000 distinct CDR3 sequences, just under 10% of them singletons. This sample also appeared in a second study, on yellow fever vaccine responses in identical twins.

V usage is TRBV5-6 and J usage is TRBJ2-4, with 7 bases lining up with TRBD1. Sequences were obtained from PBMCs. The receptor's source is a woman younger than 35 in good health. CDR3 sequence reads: CASIKGANEKIAKNIQYF. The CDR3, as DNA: TGTGCCAGCATCAAGGGGGCAAACGAAAAGATAGCCAAAAACATTCAGTACTTC.